This TCR beta chain was sequenced for a study of blood T cell repertoires in COVID-19. About the study: From the United States, Italy and Spain came samples of acute and convalescent COVID-19. Sources were T cells, B-cell-depleted T cells, or PBMCs; the material itself was cDNA or gDNA.

Study processing details: Amplification of reference gene primers was used by the study to estimate nucleated cell counts. The protocol was immunoSEQ multiplex PCR, while the TCRdb copy is restricted to in-frame clones and leaves out a portion. The V and J calls and clone size were taken over from that table, and D and trimming were inferred from the DNA. The table lists about 85,000 clones, about 80% of them singletons. There are 15 residues in the CDR3. Per germline, CDR1 SGHVS and CDR2 FQNEAQ. The ends were cut back, 5 bases at V and 6 bases at J, with 16 bases in the middle. This clone was counted a single time.

This TCR came from a man in his 60s with acute or convalescent COVID-19. What was sequenced was peripheral blood. The chain employs TRBV7-8 and TRBJ2-2; a possible D gene is TRBD2 (5 bases). As DNA, the CDR3 is TGTGCCAGCAGCGCAAGAGGAGGCCTCTCCGGGGAGCTGTTTTTT. This encodes CASSARGGLSGELFF.